This T cell receptor beta chain appears in the sequencing data of a study of T cell responses to AZD1222 COVID-19 vaccine. Whole-study results and caveats: Clonal diversity may have been underestimated, and the donors were mostly white British, with more females than males.

The repertoire was sequenced with immunoSEQ multiplex PCR; TCRdb's copy has only in-frame clones and lacks some. The profile shows around 99,000 clones, about 93% of them singletons. Germline loops: CDR1 PRHDT, CDR2 FYEKMQ (reference sequence). The CDR3 is 12 residues long. V was cut by 5 bases and J by 7 bases, with 8 bases left in between. As regards this clone: Its specificity is unknown.

The sequence was obtained from an adult in good health. V usage is TRBV13 and J usage is TRBJ1-4; tentative D call: TRBD1 (5 bases). The sequencing used peripheral blood, collected on day 0 of AZD1222 vaccination. The CDR3 region has the DNA TGTGCCAGCAGCCCTGGGACTGAAAAACTGTTTTTT. It encodes CASSPGTEKLFF.